This T cell receptor (beta chain) emerged from a study of post-analysis software for immune sequencing data. Overall study: Relapsing-remitting, secondary progressive and progressive-relapsing courses of multiple sclerosis were included.

This clonotype was counted only a few times. Its cognate antigen is unknown. Study-wide results and limits: Under the F measure, samples that were prepared in one batch clustered strongly together. Comparison of patients with controls showed a handful of TRBV segments more frequent in patients, TRBV5-6, TRBV5-1 and TRBV20-1 among them.

This CDR3 contains 16 residues. V lost 1 base to trimming and J lost 2 bases, with 14 bases between them. Each TCR beta cDNA library carried unique molecular identifiers. A single record per CDR3 protein comes from TCRdb applying MiXCR to the PCR reads. The table records around 440,000 distinct CDR3 sequences, around 40% of them present only once. This TCR derives from a girl aged 5-17 years with multiple sclerosis. The sequencing input was blood. V and J are TRBV12-3 or TRBV12-4 and TRBJ2-5; D is unclear. The CDR3 loop is CASSLGSSGPQETQYF. The CDR3 DNA reads as TGTGCCAGCAGTTTAGGGTCTAGTGGGCCACAAGAGACCCAGTACTTC.